The 29 T cell receptor beta chains listed next were all sequenced from one sample in a study of shared clonotypes between healthy human individuals (dated by TCRdb to the early 2020s). Receptor libraries were prepared by the immunoSEQ multiplex PCR assay. TCRdb's version of the immuneACCESS table is confined to in-frame rearrangements and falls short of the full clone set. An unresolved V gene accounts for under half of the shortfall where checked; the remainder is of unknown origin. Present in this sample are millions of clones, about 95% of which were seen just once. Jointly, the top ten make up roughly 1.1% of the sample. For the CD8 naive samples, CD45RO-negative cells were positively selected for CCR7, yielding a CD45RA+CCR7+ population from which TemRA cells were excluded. Sequenced: naive CD8+ T cells sorted from blood. The cell subset or site tag for this specimen amounts to: CD45RA+CCR7+. These TCRs come from a man aged 18 to 35 in good health.

V and J are TRBV19 and TRBJ2-2; 7 nucleotides align to TRBD1. There are 14 residues in the CDR3. The germline V gene encodes CDR1 LNHDA and CDR2 SQIVND (reference sequence). Trimming took 6 bases from V and 2 from J; bases not matched to a gene: 3. CDR3 nucleotides: TGTGCCAGTAGGCCAGGGGGTAACACCGGGGAGCTGTTTTTT. Translating it yields CASRPGGNTGELFF.

This chain joins TRBV9 and TRBJ2-2; 9 bases line up with TRBD1. J gave up 1 base and V 0 bases, and 4 bases lay outside the gene matches. Per germline, CDR1 SGDLS and CDR2 YYNGEE. This CDR3 is built from 17 residues. CDR3 sequence (DNA): TGTGCCAGCAGCGTAGCAACAGGGGGCGTGAACACCGGGGAGCTGTTTTTT. Translated, it gives CASSVATGGVNTGELFF.

The chain is built from TRBV30 and TRBJ2-5; TRBD2 might be the D (6 bases). Trimming took 5 bases from V and 1 from J, leaving 14 bases between them. In germline, CDR1 is GTSNPN, CDR2 SVGIG (reference sequence). This CDR3 is 14 amino acids long. In DNA form, the CDR3 reads TGTGCCTGGGACCGCGCGGGGTCCCAAGAGACCCAGTACTTC. It specifies CAWDRAGSQETQYF.

This clone was seen once. DNA of the CDR3: TGTGCCAGCGGCTTCGAGGCCACCGGGGAGCTGTTTTTT. It specifies CASGFEATGELFF. The V call is TRBV28, the J call TRBJ2-2; D uncertain. This CDR3 contains 13 residues. Germline-derived CDR1 and CDR2 are MDHEN and SYDVKM. V dropped 8 bases and J dropped 4 bases, with 11 bases sitting between them.

The chain has TRBV27 and TRBJ2-1; D perhaps matches TRBD1 (6 bases). The germline CDR1 and CDR2 sequences are MNHEY and SMNVEV (reference sequence). Trimming cost V 5 bases and J 5 bases, with 16 bases left between them. The CDR3 is made up of 15 amino acids. CDR3 sequence: CASSDRQVLNNEQFF. The CDR3 DNA follows: TGTGCCAGCAGTGACAGGCAGGTTCTGAACAATGAGCAGTTCTTC.

This clone was seen a handful of times. The V call is TRBV19, the J call TRBJ1-5, with D unresolved. The V gene lost 7 bases and the J gene lost 3 bases, with 13 bases spanning the gap. Per the germline V gene, CDR1 is LNHDA and CDR2 is SQIVND (reference sequence). The CDR3 is 14 amino acids. The CDR3 spells CASNPTATNQPQHF. The CDR3 DNA reads TGTGCCAGTAACCCGACGGCAACCAATCAGCCCCAGCATTTT.

The chain uses TRBV6-5 and TRBJ1-1; 7 bases are a match to TRBD1. The trim removed 5 bases at V and 4 bases at J, leaving 4 bases unmatched. The germline V gene encodes CDR1 MNHEY and CDR2 SVGAGI. This CDR3 comprises 13 residues. Here the CDR3 DNA reads TGTGCCAGCAGTGCCCAGGGGGGCACTGAAGCTTTCTTT. Its protein product is CASSAQGGTEAFF.

The chain recombines TRBV27 with TRBJ2-7; D perhaps matches TRBD2 (6 bases). Germline V gene sequence: CDR1 MNHEY, CDR2 SMNVEV (reference sequence). The CDR3 loop spans 12 amino acids. Trimming took off 6 bases at V and 4 bases at J, with 10 bases between the two ends. The CDR3, as DNA: TGTGCCAGCAGCGGCGGGGAGTACGAGCAGTACTTC. Its translation is CASSGGEYEQYF.

This clone was seen just once. The chain combines TRBV27 with TRBJ2-1; D remains ambiguous. Per germline, CDR1 MNHEY and CDR2 SMNVEV (reference sequence). Trimming took 3 bases from V and 6 from J, leaving 12 bases between them. CDR3 length: 14 amino acids. CDR3 sequence reads: CASSFLASPNEQFF. CDR3 DNA sequence: TGTGCCAGCAGTTTCTTGGCAAGCCCCAATGAGCAGTTCTTC.

This clone was found once. The chain combines TRBV9 with TRBJ2-1; D tentatively fits TRBD1 or TRBD2 (5 bases each). Germline loops: CDR1 SGDLS, CDR2 YYNGEE. This CDR3 has 17 amino acids. Trimming took off 0 bases at V and 4 bases at J, with 17 bases between the two ends. As DNA, the CDR3 is TGTGCCAGCAGCGTAGCCGTCTCCGGGACGGGATACAATGAGCAGTTCTTC. It is translated as CASSVAVSGTGYNEQFF.

V is TRBV4-2 and J is TRBJ2-7, with D tentatively TRBD2 (5 bases). V lost 4 bases, J lost 2 bases, and 15 bases lay in between. Germline V gives CDR1 LGHNA, CDR2 YNFKEQ. The CDR3 sequence is 15 residues long. Written as DNA, the CDR3 is TGTGCCAGCAGCCCCGAGGGAGCGCCGGCCTACGAGCAGTACTTC. It yields the protein CASSPEGAPAYEQYF.

The V gene is TRBV5-4, the J gene TRBJ2-2, with a tentative D call TRBD2 (6 bases). V was clipped by 9 bases and J by 1 base, with 13 bases between them. This CDR3 region has 14 residues. Per the germline V gene, CDR1 is SGHNT and CDR2 is YYREEE (reference sequence). CDR3 sequence reads: CATLPGGNTGELFF. DNA of the CDR3: TGTGCCACCCTCCCCGGGGGGAACACCGGGGAGCTGTTTTTT.

V gene TRBV19 combines with J gene TRBJ2-2; D may correspond to TRBD1 or TRBD2 (5 bases each). This CDR3 is 13 amino acids long. The germline CDR1 and CDR2 sequences are LNHDA and SQIVND (reference sequence). Trimming left V 5 bases short and J 6 bases short, with 10 bases between. CDR3 bases: TGTGCCAGTAGTCTCGGGGCTGCCGGGGAGCTGTTTTTT. This encodes CASSLGAAGELFF. The variable domain in full, with the rest retrieved from reference TRBV19 and TRBJ2-2, is DGGITQSPKYLFRKEGQNVTLSCEQNLNHDAMYWYRQDPGQGLRLIYYSQIVNDFQKGDIAEGYSVSREKKESFPLTVTSAQKNPTAFYLCASSLGAAGELFFGEGSRLTVL.

The CDR3 nucleotides are TGCGCCAGCAGCCGTGCCGCTGGCGAGCAGTACTTC. This codes for CASSRAAGEQYF. This sequence joins TRBV4-1 and TRBJ2-7; no reliable D call. The CDR3 consists of 12 residues. Per germline, CDR1 MGHRA and CDR2 YSYEKL. V was trimmed by 4 bases and J by 6 bases, leaving 10 bases between them.

V usage is TRBV18 and J usage is TRBJ2-1, with 8 bases fitting TRBD1. Germline trimming cut 6 bases from V and 4 bases from J; bases unmatched to any gene: 11. CDR1 and CDR2 from the germline V gene are KGHSH and LQKENI. The CDR3 spans 16 residues. The CDR3, as DNA: TGTGCCAGCTCTGCCAGGGAGGACAGGGAGTACAATGAGCAGTTCTTC. It translates to CASSAREDREYNEQFF.

This chain connects TRBV28 to TRBJ2-7; 9 bases map to TRBD1. J lost 6 bases, V lost 6 bases, and 9 bases had no gene match. CDR1 is MDHEN, CDR2 SYDVKM, per germline. The CDR3 length is 14 residues. The CDR3 DNA is TGTGCCAGCAGCCCTCCGGGACAGGGATTCGAGCAGTACTTC. The encoded protein is CASSPPGQGFEQYF.

The chain is built from TRBV6-1 and TRBJ2-1; D gene unclear. The CDR3 is 13 residues long. V gave up 3 bases and J gave up 1 base, with 4 bases separating them. CDR1 MNHNS and CDR2 SASEGT come from the germline V gene. The CDR3 loop reads CASSEGSYNEQFF. The CDR3, as DNA: TGTGCCAGCAGTGAGGGTTCCTACAATGAGCAGTTCTTC.

The chain carries TRBV4-1 and TRBJ1-1; no reliable D call. V shed 0 bases and J shed 2 bases, with 7 bases lying between them. This CDR3 region has 14 residues. The V gene's germline CDR1 is MGHRA and CDR2 YSYEKL. The CDR3 loop reads CASSQENPNTEAFF. The CDR3 DNA reads as TGCGCCAGCAGCCAAGAGAACCCCAACACTGAAGCTTTCTTT.

CDR3 sequence reads: CASSEGGWGTDTQYF. CDR3 sequence (DNA): TGCGCCAGCAGTGAGGGGGGCTGGGGCACAGATACGCAGTATTTT. The rearrangement joins TRBV10-1 to TRBJ2-3, with TRBD1 as a possible D gene (6 bases). The CDR3 spans 15 residues. Trimming cost V 2 bases and J 1 base, with 10 bases left between them. Germline CDR1 and CDR2: WNHNN and SYGVQD (reference sequence).

The chain links TRBV2 to TRBJ2-7, with no clear D. This CDR3 comprises 13 residues. V was pared by 3 bases and J by 7 bases, with 13 bases between. Germline lookup yields CDR1 SNHLY and CDR2 FYNNEI. The CDR3 nucleotides read TGTGCCAGCAGTGACCCAGACGGTAGTGAGCAGTACTTC. Protein product: CASSDPDGSEQYF.

This clone was seen once. V gene TRBV7-9 combines with J gene TRBJ2-7, with 9 bases fitting TRBD1. The trim removed 5 bases at V and 4 bases at J, leaving 21 bases unmatched. The CDR3 has 19 amino acids. CDR1 is SEHNR and CDR2 is FQNEAQ in the germline V gene (reference sequence). Here the CDR3 DNA reads TGTGCCAGCAGCCGTGATACCGGGACAGGGCGTCACGAGCTATACGAGCAGTACTTC. Its translation is CASSRDTGTGRHELYEQYF. Based on the CDR3 plus reference TRBV7-9 and TRBJ2-7, the full variable domain is DTGVSQNPRHKITKRGQNVTFRCDPISEHNRLYWYRQTLGQGPEFLTYFQNEAQLEKSRLLSDRFSAERPKGSFSTLEIQRTEQGDSAMYLCASSRDTGTGRHELYEQYFGPGTRLTVT.

J is TRBJ2-1 and V is TRBV6-1; D unresolved. Trimming removed 5 bases at V and 4 bases at J, with 12 bases between. Germline values: CDR1 MNHNS, CDR2 SASEGT. CDR3 length: 14 amino acids. The CDR3 here is CASSPNLAYNEQFF. CDR3 nucleotides: TGTGCCAGCAGTCCTAACCTTGCTTACAATGAGCAGTTCTTC.

The rearrangement joins TRBV30 to TRBJ2-7; D possibly corresponds to TRBD1 (6 bases). Trimming stripped 6 bases from V and 3 bases from J, with 12 bases between. The CDR3 consists of 12 residues. The germline V gene has CDR1 GTSNPN and CDR2 SVGIG (reference sequence). The CDR3 loop is CACTGKVYEQYF. CDR3 in DNA: TGTGCCTGCACAGGGAAAGTCTACGAGCAGTACTTC. Full variable domain (outside the CDR3, taken from reference TRBV30 and TRBJ2-7): SQTIHQWPATLVQPVGSPLSLECTVEGTSNPNLYWYRQAAGRGLQLLFYSVGIGQISSEVPQNLSASRPQDRQFILSSKKLLLSDSGFYLCACTGKVYEQYFGPGTRLTVT.

The chain uses TRBV7-9 and TRBJ2-2; 10 positions match TRBD2. With 3 bases clipped from V and 5 bases from J, the junction kept 6 bases outside the gene matches. This CDR3 region has 16 residues. Per germline, CDR1 SEHNR and CDR2 FQNEAQ (reference sequence). The CDR3 DNA is TGTGCCAGCAGCTTTTCAGCGGGAGGGCCGACCGGGGAGCTGTTTTTT. As protein: CASSFSAGGPTGELFF.

The chain couples TRBV7-9 to TRBJ2-7; weak D call: TRBD1 (6 bases). The V gene's germline CDR1 is SEHNR and CDR2 FQNEAQ (reference sequence). The CDR3 spans 14 residues. Trimming stripped 5 bases from V and 2 bases from J, with 13 bases between. The CDR3 spells CASSPWTDTYEQYF. Written as DNA, the CDR3 is TGTGCCAGCAGCCCATGGACAGATACCTACGAGCAGTACTTC.

The chain employs TRBV2 and TRBJ1-5; tentatively, D is TRBD1 (6 bases). CDR1 is SNHLY, CDR2 FYNNEI, per germline. Trimming took 7 bases from V and 0 from J, leaving 13 bases between them. The CDR3 has 15 residues. CDR3 amino acids: CASTKGQNSNQPQHF. The CDR3 bases are TGTGCCAGCACCAAGGGACAAAATAGCAATCAGCCCCAGCATTTT.

The chain carries TRBV27 and TRBJ2-7, with D unresolved. Trimming removed 0 bases from V and 7 bases from J, with 13 bases in between. CDR3 length: 14 residues. Germline V gives CDR1 MNHEY, CDR2 SMNVEV (reference sequence). The CDR3 DNA is TGTGCCAGCAGTTTATCGATCCCAGAAGGGGAGCAGTACTTC. This codes for CASSLSIPEGEQYF.

The chain has TRBV11-1 and TRBJ2-5; 8 bases are shared with TRBD1. Germline V gene sequence: CDR1 SGHAT, CDR2 FQDESV (reference sequence). V was pared by 5 bases and J by 7 bases, with 15 bases of the junction left unmatched. This CDR3 comprises 16 residues. CDR3 DNA sequence: TGTGCCAGCAGCCACATGACAGGGGACATGGGGGTGACCCAGTACTTC. It yields the protein CASSHMTGDMGVTQYF.

The chain uses TRBV7-2 and TRBJ2-5, with 7 nucleotides matching TRBD2. In germline, CDR1 is SGHTA, CDR2 FQGNSA. The V segment lost 1 base and the J segment 5 bases; nucleotides outside the gene matches: 10. The CDR3 covers 16 residues. CDR3 in amino acids: CASSLVWEGLGETQYF. As DNA, the CDR3 is TGTGCCAGCAGCTTAGTGTGGGAGGGCCTTGGGGAGACCCAGTACTTC.